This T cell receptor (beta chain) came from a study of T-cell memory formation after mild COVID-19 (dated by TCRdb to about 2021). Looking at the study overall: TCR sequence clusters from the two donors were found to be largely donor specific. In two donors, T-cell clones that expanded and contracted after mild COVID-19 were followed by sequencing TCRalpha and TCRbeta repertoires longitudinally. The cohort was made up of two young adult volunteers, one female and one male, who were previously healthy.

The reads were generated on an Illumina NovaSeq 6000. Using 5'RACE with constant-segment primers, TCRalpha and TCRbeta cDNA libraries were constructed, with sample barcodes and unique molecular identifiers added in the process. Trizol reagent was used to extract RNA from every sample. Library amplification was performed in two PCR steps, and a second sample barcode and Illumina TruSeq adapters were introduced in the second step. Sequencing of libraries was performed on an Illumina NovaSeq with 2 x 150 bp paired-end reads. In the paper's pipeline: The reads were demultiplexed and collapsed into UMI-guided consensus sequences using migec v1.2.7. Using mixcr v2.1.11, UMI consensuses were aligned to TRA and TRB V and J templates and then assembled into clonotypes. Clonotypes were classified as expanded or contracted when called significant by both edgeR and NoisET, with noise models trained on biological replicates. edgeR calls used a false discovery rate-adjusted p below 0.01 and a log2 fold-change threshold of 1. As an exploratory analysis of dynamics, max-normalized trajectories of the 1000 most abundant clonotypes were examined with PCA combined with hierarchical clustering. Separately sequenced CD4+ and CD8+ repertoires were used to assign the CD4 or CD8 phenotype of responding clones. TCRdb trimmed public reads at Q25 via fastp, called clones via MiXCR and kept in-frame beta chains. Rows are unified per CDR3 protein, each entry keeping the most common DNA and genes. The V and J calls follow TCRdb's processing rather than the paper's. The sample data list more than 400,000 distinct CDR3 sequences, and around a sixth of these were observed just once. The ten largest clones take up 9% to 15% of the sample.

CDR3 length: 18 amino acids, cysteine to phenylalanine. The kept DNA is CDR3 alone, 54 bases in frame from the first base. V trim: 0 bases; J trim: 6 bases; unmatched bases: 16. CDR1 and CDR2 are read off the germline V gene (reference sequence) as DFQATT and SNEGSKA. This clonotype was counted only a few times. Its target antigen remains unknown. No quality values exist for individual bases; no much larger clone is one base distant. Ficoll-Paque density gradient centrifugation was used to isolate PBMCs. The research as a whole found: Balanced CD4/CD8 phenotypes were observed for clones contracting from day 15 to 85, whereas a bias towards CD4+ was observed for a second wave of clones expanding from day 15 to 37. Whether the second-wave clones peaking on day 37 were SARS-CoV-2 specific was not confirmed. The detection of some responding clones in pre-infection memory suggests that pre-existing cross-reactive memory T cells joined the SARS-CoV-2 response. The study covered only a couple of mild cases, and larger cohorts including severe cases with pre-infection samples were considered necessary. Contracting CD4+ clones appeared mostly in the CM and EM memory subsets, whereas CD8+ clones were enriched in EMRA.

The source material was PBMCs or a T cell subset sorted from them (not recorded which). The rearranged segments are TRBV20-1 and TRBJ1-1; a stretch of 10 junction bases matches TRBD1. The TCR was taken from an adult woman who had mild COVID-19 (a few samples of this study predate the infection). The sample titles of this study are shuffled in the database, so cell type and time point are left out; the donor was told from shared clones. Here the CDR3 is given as CSAREAPGQGQRSPEAFF. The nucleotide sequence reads TGCAGTGCTAGAGAAGCGCCGGGACAGGGGCAACGTTCCCCTGAAGCTTTCTTT.